This T cell receptor (beta chain) was sequenced during a study of beta chain features in type 1 diabetes. As for the study in general: Some 110,000,000 sorted cells were examined across all samples. Study-wide points: Significant though moderate, a shortening of TCRB CDR3s appeared in all four CD4+ subsets of Type 1 diabetes patients. PCR might show a preference for shorter templates, equally across patients and controls.

Sequenced material consisted of expressed TCRB transcripts (all of the isolated RNA was reverse transcribed). Libraries were prepared by immunoSEQ multiplex PCR; TCRdb keeps only in-frame clonotypes and omits some of them. The sample holds about 390,000 clones; around 9.6% are singletons and the top ten take approximately 0.55%. Sorted CD4+ subsets: naive, central memory, regulatory, stem cell-like memory (CD45RO/CCR7/CD25/CD127/CD95/CD27 panel). As concerns this clone: Its antigen remains unidentified.

The TCR originated in a man under 40 with type 1 diabetes. The specimen was central memory CD4+ T cells from blood.

Written as DNA, the CDR3 is TGTGCCAGCTCACGGCAGGGACTAGCCAACGAGCAGTACTTC. Translation: CASSRQGLANEQYF. The chain has TRBV18 and TRBJ2-7; 9 bases are a match to TRBD2. The CDR3 covers 14 residues. Germline CDR1 reads KGHSH; CDR2 reads LQKENI. V lost 4 bases, J lost 5 bases, and 6 bases stayed unmatched.